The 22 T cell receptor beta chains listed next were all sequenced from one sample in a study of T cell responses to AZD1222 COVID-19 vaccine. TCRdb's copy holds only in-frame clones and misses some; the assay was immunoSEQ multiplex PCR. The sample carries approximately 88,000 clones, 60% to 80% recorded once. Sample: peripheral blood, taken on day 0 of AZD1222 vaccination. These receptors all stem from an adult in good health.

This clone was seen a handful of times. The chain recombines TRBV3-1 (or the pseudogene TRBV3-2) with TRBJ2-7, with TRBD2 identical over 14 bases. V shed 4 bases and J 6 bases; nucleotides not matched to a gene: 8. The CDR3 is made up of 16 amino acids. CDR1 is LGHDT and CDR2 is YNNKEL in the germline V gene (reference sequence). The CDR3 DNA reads TGTGCCAGCAGCCGGGGACTAGCGGGAGTCTCCCTCGAGCAGTACTTC. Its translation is CASSRGLAGVSLEQYF.

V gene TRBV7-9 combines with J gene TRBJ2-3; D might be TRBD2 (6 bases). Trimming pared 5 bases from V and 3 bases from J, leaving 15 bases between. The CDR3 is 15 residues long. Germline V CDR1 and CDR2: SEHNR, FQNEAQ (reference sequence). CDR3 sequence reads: CASSPGLPPTDTQYF. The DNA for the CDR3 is TGTGCCAGCAGCCCAGGACTACCGCCGACAGATACGCAGTATTTT.

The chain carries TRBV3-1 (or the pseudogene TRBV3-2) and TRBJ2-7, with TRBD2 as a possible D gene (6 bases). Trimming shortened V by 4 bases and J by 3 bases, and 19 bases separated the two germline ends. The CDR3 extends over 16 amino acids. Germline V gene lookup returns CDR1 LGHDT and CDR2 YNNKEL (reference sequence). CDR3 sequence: CASSRNSGTFLYEQYF. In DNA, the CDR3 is TGTGCCAGCAGCCGCAACTCCGGGACTTTCCTCTACGAGCAGTACTTC.

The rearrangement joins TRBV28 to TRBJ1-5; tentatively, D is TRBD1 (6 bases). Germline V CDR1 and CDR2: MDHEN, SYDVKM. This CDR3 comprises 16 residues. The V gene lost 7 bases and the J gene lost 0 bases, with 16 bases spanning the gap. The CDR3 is CASTYSGAYSNQPQHF. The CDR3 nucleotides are TGTGCCAGCACCTACTCGGGGGCCTATAGCAATCAGCCCCAGCATTTT.

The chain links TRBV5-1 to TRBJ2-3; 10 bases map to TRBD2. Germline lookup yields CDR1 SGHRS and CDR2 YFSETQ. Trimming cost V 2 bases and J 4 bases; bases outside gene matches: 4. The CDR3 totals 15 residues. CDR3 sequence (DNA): TGCGCCAGCAGCTTAGCGGGAGGGCCCCCAGATACGCAGTATTTT. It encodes CASSLAGGPPDTQYF.

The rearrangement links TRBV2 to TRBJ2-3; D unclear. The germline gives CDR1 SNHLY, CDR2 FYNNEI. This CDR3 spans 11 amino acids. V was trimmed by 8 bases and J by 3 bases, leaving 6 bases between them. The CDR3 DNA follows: TGTGCCAGCGGAGTAACAGATACGCAGTATTTT. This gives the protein CASGVTDTQYF.

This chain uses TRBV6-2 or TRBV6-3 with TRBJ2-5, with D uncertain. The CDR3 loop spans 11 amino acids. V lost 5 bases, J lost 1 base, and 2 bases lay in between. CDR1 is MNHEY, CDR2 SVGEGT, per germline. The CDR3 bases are TGTGCCAGCAGTCCCCAAGAGACCCAGTACTTC. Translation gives CASSPQETQYF.

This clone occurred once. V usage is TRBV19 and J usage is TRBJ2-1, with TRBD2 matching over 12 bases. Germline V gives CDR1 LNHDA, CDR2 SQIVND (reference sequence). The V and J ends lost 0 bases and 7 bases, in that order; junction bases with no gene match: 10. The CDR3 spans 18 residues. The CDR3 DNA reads TGTGCCAGTAGTATAGATCCGAGGCTAGCGGGAGGGCTGAATGAGCAGTTCTTC. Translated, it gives CASSIDPRLAGGLNEQFF.

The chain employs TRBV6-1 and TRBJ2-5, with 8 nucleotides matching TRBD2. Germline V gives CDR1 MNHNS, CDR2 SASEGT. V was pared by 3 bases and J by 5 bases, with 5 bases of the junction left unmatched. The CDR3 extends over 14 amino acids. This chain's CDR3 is CASSDRTSRETQYF. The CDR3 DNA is TGTGCCAGCAGTGACCGGACTAGCCGGGAGACCCAGTACTTC.

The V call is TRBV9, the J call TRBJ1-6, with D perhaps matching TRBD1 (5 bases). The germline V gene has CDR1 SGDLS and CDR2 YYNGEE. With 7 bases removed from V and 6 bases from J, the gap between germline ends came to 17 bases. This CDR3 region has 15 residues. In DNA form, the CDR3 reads TGTGCCAGCGCCCGGGGACGGGCCTTTAATTCACCCCTCCACTTT. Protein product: CASARGRAFNSPLHF.

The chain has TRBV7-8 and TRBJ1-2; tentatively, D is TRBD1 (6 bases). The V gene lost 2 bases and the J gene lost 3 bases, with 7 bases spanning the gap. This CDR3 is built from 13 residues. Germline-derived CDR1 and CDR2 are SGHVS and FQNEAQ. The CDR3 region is CASSLSGDYGYTF. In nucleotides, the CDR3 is TGTGCCAGCAGCTTATCAGGGGACTATGGCTACACCTTC.

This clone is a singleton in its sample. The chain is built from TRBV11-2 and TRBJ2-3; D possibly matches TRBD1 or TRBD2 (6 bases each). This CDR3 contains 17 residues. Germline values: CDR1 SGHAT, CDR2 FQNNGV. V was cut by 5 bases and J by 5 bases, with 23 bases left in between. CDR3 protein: CASSPSPGRGREDTQYF. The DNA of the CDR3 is TGTGCCAGCAGCCCTAGTCCCGGACGGGGGCGGGAAGATACGCAGTATTTT.

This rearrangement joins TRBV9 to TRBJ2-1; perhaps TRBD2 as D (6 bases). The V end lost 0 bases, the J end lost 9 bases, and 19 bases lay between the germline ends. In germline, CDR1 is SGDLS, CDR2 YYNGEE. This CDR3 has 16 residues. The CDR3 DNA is TGTGCCAGCAGCGTAGGGGGAGGATGGTGGGATGGTGAGCAGTTCTTC. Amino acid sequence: CASSVGGGWWDGEQFF.

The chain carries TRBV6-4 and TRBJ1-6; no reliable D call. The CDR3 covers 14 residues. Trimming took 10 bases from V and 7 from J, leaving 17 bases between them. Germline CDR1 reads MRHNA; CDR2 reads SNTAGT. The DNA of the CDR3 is TGTGCCACCCTAAAAACGGTCGGAAATTCACCCCTCCACTTT. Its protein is CATLKTVGNSPLHF.

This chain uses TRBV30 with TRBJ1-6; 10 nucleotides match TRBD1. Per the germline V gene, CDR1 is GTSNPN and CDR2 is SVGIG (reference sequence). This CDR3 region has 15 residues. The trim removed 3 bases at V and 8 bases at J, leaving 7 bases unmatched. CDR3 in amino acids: CAWRVDRGFYSPLHF. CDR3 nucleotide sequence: TGTGCCTGGAGAGTGGACAGGGGGTTTTATTCACCCCTCCACTTT. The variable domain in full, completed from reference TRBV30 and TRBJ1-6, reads SQTIHQWPATLVQPVGSPLSLECTVEGTSNPNLYWYRQAAGRGLQLLFYSVGIGQISSEVPQNLSASRPQDRQFILSSKKLLLSDSGFYLCAWRVDRGFYSPLHFGNGTRLTVT.

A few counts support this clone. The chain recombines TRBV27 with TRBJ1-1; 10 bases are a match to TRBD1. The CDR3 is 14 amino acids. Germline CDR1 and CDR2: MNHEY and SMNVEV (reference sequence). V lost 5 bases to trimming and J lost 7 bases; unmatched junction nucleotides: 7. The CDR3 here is CASSRRQGAGEAFF. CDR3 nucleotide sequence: TGTGCCAGCAGTCGAAGACAGGGGGCAGGTGAAGCTTTCTTT.

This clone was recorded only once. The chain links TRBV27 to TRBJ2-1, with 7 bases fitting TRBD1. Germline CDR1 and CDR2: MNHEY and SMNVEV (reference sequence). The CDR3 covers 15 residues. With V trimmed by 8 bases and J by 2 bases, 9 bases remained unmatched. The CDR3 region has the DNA TGTGCCAGCGCACCAACCGACAGGGCCTACAATGAGCAGTTCTTC. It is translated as CASAPTDRAYNEQFF.

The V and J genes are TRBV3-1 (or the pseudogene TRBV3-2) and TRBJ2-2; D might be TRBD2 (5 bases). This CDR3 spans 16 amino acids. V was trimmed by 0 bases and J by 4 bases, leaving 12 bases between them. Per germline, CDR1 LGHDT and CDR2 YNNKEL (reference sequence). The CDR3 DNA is TGTGCCAGCAGCCAAGAGAGTGCGGGCTTCACCGGGGAGCTGTTTTTT. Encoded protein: CASSQESAGFTGELFF.

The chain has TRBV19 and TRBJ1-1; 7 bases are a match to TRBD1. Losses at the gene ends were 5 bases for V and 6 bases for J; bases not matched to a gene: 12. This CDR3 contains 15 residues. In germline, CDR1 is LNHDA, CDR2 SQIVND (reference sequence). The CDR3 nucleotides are TGTGCCAGTAGTCAATTTCAGGGGGTTACCCCTGAAGCTTTCTTT. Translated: CASSQFQGVTPEAFF.

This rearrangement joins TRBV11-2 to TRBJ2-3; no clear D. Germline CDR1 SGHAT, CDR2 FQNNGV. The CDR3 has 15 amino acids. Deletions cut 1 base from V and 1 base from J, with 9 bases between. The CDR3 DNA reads TGTGCCAGCAGCTTAGCCCCCGTGGGCACAGATACGCAGTATTTT. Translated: CASSLAPVGTDTQYF.

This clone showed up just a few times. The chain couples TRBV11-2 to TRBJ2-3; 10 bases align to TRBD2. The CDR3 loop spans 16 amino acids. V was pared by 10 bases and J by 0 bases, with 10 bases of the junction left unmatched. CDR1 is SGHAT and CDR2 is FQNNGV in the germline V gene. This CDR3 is CATTSGIRTSTDTQYF. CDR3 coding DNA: TGTGCCACCACTAGCGGGATCAGGACAAGCACAGATACGCAGTATTTT.

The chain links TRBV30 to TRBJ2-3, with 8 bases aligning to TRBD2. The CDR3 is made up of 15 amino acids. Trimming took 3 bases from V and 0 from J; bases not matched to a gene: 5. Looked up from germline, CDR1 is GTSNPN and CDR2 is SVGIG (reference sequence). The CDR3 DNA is TGTGCCTGGAGCCCCCTAGCGGGTAGCACAGATACGCAGTATTTT. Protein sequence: CAWSPLAGSTDTQYF.